These 21 T cell receptor beta chains share one sample of origin, sequenced in a study of post-analysis software for immune sequencing data. Study findings and constraints: Controls had lower frequencies than patients of about 5 TRBV segments, which included TRBV5-6, TRBV5-1 and TRBV20-1.

Their specific antigens are unknown. Unique molecular identifiers were built into the TCR beta cDNA libraries. TCRdb re-called the PCR reads through MiXCR, storing one row per CDR3 protein. The sample records around 440,000 distinct CDR3 sequences, roughly 45% being singletons. Sequenced sample: blood. All receptors come from a girl under 18 with multiple sclerosis.

This rearrangement joins TRBV28 to TRBJ2-7, with D unresolved. Trimming removed 6 bases from V and 2 bases from J, with 14 bases in between. CDR1 is MDHEN and CDR2 is SYDVKM in the germline V gene. This CDR3 region has 14 residues. This CDR3 reads CASRLRTYTYEQYF. The CDR3 coding sequence is TGTGCCAGCAGGTTAAGGACGTATACCTACGAGCAGTACTTC.

The chain couples TRBV7-2 to TRBJ2-5; D is tentatively TRBD1 or TRBD2 (6 bases each). V was shortened by 4 bases and J by 5 bases, with 20 bases between the two germline ends. The CDR3 sequence is 16 residues long. Germline CDR1 is SGHTA and CDR2 is FQGNSA. The CDR3 sequence is CASSSQSHGGGETQYF. CDR3 bases: TGTGCCAGCAGCTCCCAGTCTCACGGGGGCGGGGAGACCCAGTACTTC. The full variable domain, with the rest looked up from reference TRBV7-2 and TRBJ2-5, is GAGVSQSPSNKVTEKGKDVELRCDPISGHTALYWYRQSLGQGLEFLIYFQGNSAPDKSGLPSDRFSAERTGGSVSTLTIQRTQQEDSAVYLCASSSQSHGGGETQYFGPGTRLLVL.

V and J are TRBV9 and TRBJ2-5, with a tentative D call TRBD2 (5 bases). Germline V gene lookup returns CDR1 SGDLS and CDR2 YYNGEE. CDR3 length equals 14 residues. Between the trimmed V and J ends, which lost 0 bases and 5 bases, there was a span of 11 bases. This chain's CDR3 is CASSVDEGGETQYF. CDR3 sequence (DNA): TGTGCCAGCAGCGTAGACGAGGGTGGGGAGACCCAGTACTTC.

The chain links TRBV12-3 or TRBV12-4 to TRBJ2-1; 10 positions match TRBD2. After removal of 7 bases from V and 4 bases from J, the junction contained 7 bases not matched to a gene. CDR3 size: 15 residues. For the CDR3, the DNA is TGTGCCAGCACCCGGACTAGCGGAGGGTACAATGAGCAGTTCTTC. It translates to CASTRTSGGYNEQFF.

The gene calls are TRBV28 and TRBJ1-2, with 10 bases matching TRBD1. This CDR3 comprises 17 residues. With 5 bases clipped from V and 5 bases from J, the junction kept 14 bases outside the gene matches. Germline lookup yields CDR1 MDHEN and CDR2 SYDVKM. CDR3 residues: CASSTQSTGGWVYGYTF. The CDR3 region has the DNA TGTGCCAGCAGTACACAATCGACAGGGGGCTGGGTTTATGGCTACACCTTC.

The rearrangement joins TRBV29-1 to TRBJ1-2, with no clear D. Germline CDR1 and CDR2: SQVTM and ANQGSEA. This CDR3 has 12 amino acids. V lost 3 bases to trimming and J lost 3 bases, with 8 bases between them. The CDR3 DNA follows: TGCAGCGTTGAGACCCAGTACTATGGCTACACCTTC. This codes for CSVETQYYGYTF.

The count of this clonotype is one. The V call is TRBV12-3 or TRBV12-4, the J call TRBJ2-5; D is ambiguous. The ends were cut back, 4 bases at V and 4 bases at J, with 13 bases in the middle. The CDR3 has 14 amino acids. The CDR3 protein is CASSSLLERETQYF. For the CDR3, the DNA is TGTGCCAGCAGTTCCCTATTGGAGAGAGAGACCCAGTACTTC.

This clonotype was counted a few times. The V and J genes are TRBV20-1 and TRBJ2-7; a possible D gene is TRBD1 (5 bases). Germline CDR1 DFQATT, CDR2 SNEGSKA (reference sequence). Trimming took off 4 bases at V and 3 bases at J, with 16 bases between the two ends. The CDR3 covers 14 residues. CDR3 sequence reads: CSATLPTEDYEQYF. DNA for the CDR3: TGCAGTGCTACCCTCCCGACAGAAGACTACGAGCAGTACTTC.

This chain uses TRBV7-9 with TRBJ2-5; the D call may be TRBD1 or TRBD2 (7 bases each). There are 13 residues in the CDR3. V gave up 2 bases and J gave up 11 bases, with 15 bases separating them. Germline CDR1 is SEHNR and CDR2 is FQNEAQ (reference sequence). The CDR3, as DNA: TGTGCCAGCAGCTTAAGGGGGGGGACAGAGCAGTACTTC. This translates into CASSLRGGTEQYF.

The V call is TRBV2, the J call TRBJ1-5; D remains ambiguous. The CDR3 contains 15 residues. V shed 6 bases and J shed 0 bases, with 12 bases lying between them. Germline V gene data show CDR1 as SNHLY and CDR2 as FYNNEI. CDR3 sequence (DNA): TGTGCCAGCAGCGCGGACGTATATAGCAATCAGCCCCAGCATTTT. Protein sequence: CASSADVYSNQPQHF.

This clonotype has only a few counts. V usage is TRBV24-1 and J usage is TRBJ2-6; no clear D. Germline CDR1 is KGHDR and CDR2 is SFDVKD. Deletions cut 5 bases from V and 3 bases from J, with 7 bases between. CDR3 size: 14 residues. The CDR3 nucleotides read TGTGCCACCAGTGCCGGTTATGGGGCCAACGTCCTGACTTTC. Its protein product is CATSAGYGANVLTF.

Ten or more counts support this clonotype. This chain connects TRBV7-2 to TRBJ2-5; the D is unclear. Trimming removed 5 bases at V and 11 bases at J, with 18 bases between. Germline lookup yields CDR1 SGHTA and CDR2 FQGNSA. This CDR3 region has 13 residues. For the CDR3, the DNA is TGTGCCAGCAGCCAGCCTACGACTGAAGAGCAGTACTTC. Translated: CASSQPTTEEQYF.

The chain carries TRBV20-1 and TRBJ1-4, with a possible D match to TRBD1 (5 bases). There are 15 residues in the CDR3. Trimming removed 0 bases at V and 8 bases at J, with 16 bases between. The germline V gene has CDR1 DFQATT and CDR2 SNEGSKA (reference sequence). CDR3: CSARDDGGLEEKLFF. The CDR3 DNA reads TGCAGTGCTAGAGATGATGGGGGGTTGGAAGAAAAACTGTTTTTT.

A few counts support this clonotype. The chain couples TRBV2 to TRBJ1-1; D is perhaps TRBD1 (5 bases). CDR3 length: 14 residues. Germline V lookup: CDR1 SNHLY, CDR2 FYNNEI. Trimming removed 11 bases from V and 2 bases from J, with 18 bases in between. The DNA of the CDR3 is TGTGCCGGCACCAGAGACGGGGCTAACACTGAAGCTTTCTTT. Translation gives CAGTRDGANTEAFF.

This chain joins TRBV20-1 and TRBJ2-3; 8 bases fit TRBD2. Per the germline V gene, CDR1 is DFQATT and CDR2 is SNEGSKA (reference sequence). The trim removed 3 bases at V and 4 bases at J, leaving 9 bases unmatched. This CDR3 region has 15 residues. The CDR3 bases are TGCAGTGCTAGTCTTGCGGTGCGGGGGGCAGATACGCAGTATTTT. Protein sequence: CSASLAVRGADTQYF.

In its sample, this clonotype was seen a few times. For the CDR3, the DNA is TGCAGCGTGGCTTACGGGAGGTACGACAATGAGCAGTTCTTC. The encoded protein is CSVAYGRYDNEQFF. V is TRBV29-1 and J is TRBJ2-1; 7 nucleotides match TRBD2. The ends lost 6 bases at V and 5 bases at J; junction bases unmatched: 10. The CDR3 runs to 14 residues. Germline CDR1 SQVTM, CDR2 ANQGSEA.

The table lists this clonotype with a few counts. The gene calls are TRBV15 and TRBJ1-2, with D unclear. Between the trimmed V and J ends, which lost 0 bases and 4 bases, there was a span of 15 bases. Germline loops: CDR1 LNHNV, CDR2 YYDKDF (reference sequence). The CDR3 runs 16 residues. The CDR3 nucleotides read TGTGCCACCAGCAGAGATCAGGAAGACCAAGTCTATGGCTACACCTTC. This gives the protein CATSRDQEDQVYGYTF.

The V call is TRBV29-1, the J call TRBJ1-2; a weak D match, TRBD1 (5 bases). This CDR3 is built from 14 residues. The V end was cut by 0 bases, the J end by 6 bases, with 14 bases between. The germline CDR1 and CDR2 sequences are SQVTM and ANQGSEA. The CDR3 protein is CSVEDEGESDGYTF. The CDR3 coding sequence is TGCAGCGTTGAAGATGAAGGGGAATCCGATGGCTACACCTTC.

The V call is TRBV27, the J call TRBJ2-1, with a tentative D call TRBD2 (6 bases). V was shortened by 5 bases and J by 2 bases, with 13 bases between the two germline ends. Germline values: CDR1 MNHEY, CDR2 SMNVEV (reference sequence). This CDR3 spans 15 amino acids. CDR3: CASSPGGRAYNEQFF. DNA of the CDR3: TGTGCCAGCAGTCCCGGGGGTAGGGCCTACAATGAGCAGTTCTTC.

This clonotype was counted only a few times. This sequence joins TRBV4-1 and TRBJ2-5; 8 bases are shared with TRBD2. The CDR3 extends over 17 amino acids. Germline loops: CDR1 MGHRA, CDR2 YSYEKL. V gave up 1 base and J gave up 4 bases; unmatched junction bases: 11. The CDR3 region has the DNA TGCGCCAGCAGCCAAGGGGGGGCGGGAGGAGGACTAGAGACCCAGTACTTC. Amino acid sequence: CASSQGGAGGGLETQYF.

J is TRBJ2-3 and V is TRBV5-1, with a possible D match to TRBD2 (5 bases). Deletions cut 6 bases from V and 2 bases from J, with 13 bases between. This CDR3 has 14 amino acids. Germline CDR1 and CDR2: SGHRS and YFSETQ. As DNA, the CDR3 is TGCGCCAGCAAATGGGGAGCTACCACAGATACGCAGTATTTT. This gives the protein CASKWGATTDTQYF.